This T cell receptor beta chain was documented in a study of T cells after posttransplantation cyclophosphamide. CDR3 length: 15 residues. Germline V gene sequence: CDR1 SGHTA, CDR2 FQGNSA. With 1 base removed from V and 2 bases from J, the gap between germline ends came to 10 bases. Clones were sequenced by immunoSEQ multiplex PCR, and TCRdb holds only the in-frame ones, with some missing. This sample carries tens of thousands of clones, none of them present only once. Sequenced sample: PBMCs. The rearrangement uses TRBV7-2 and TRBJ2-3; tentative D call: TRBD1 (5 bases). The TCR originated in a woman in her forties or fifties in good health and a related stem cell transplant donor. The CDR3: CASSLEQVSTDTQYF. The CDR3 region has the DNA TGTGCCAGCAGCTTAGAACAGGTCTCCACAGATACGCAGTATTTT.